Listed below are T cell receptor beta chains from one sample, sequenced in a study of T cell responses to AZD1222 COVID-19 vaccine. Assay: immunoSEQ multiplex PCR; the TCRdb copy retains only in-frame clones and omits some. The table shows more than 150,000 clones, with roughly 92% occurring only once. Sequenced material: peripheral blood, taken on day 0 of AZD1222 vaccination. The receptors were gathered from an adult in good health. CDR3s include the opening cysteine and the closing phenylalanine or tryptophan. Each record gives: J gene, D gene, V gene, clone size, CDR3 protein, CDR3 DNA. The D gene is left open where the match is weak. Size values are once, few and many counts, or a class for expanded clones, and some rows have none.

J gene: TRBJ1-2
D gene: -
V gene: TRBV20-1
clone size: once
CDR3 protein: CSAREGPYTF
CDR3 DNA: TGCAGTGCTAGAGAGGGGCCTTACACCTTC

J gene: TRBJ1-1
D gene: -
V gene: TRBV5-1
clone size: -
CDR3 protein: CASSFGLLPNTEAFF
CDR3 DNA: TGCGCCAGCAGCTTTGGACTGCTACCGAACACTGAAGCTTTCTTT

J gene: TRBJ1-5
D gene: -
V gene: TRBV5-8
clone size: -
CDR3 protein: CASSLNQGTRDFSNQPQHF
CDR3 DNA: TGTGCCAGCAGCTTGAATCAAGGGACACGGGATTTCAGCAATCAGCCCCAGCATTTT

J gene: TRBJ1-4
D gene: -
V gene: TRBV27
clone size: -
CDR3 protein: CASSLGRGPNEKLFF
CDR3 DNA: TGTGCCAGCAGTTTAGGCAGGGGTCCTAATGAAAAACTGTTTTTT

J gene: TRBJ1-2
D gene: TRBD1
V gene: TRBV30
clone size: once
CDR3 protein: CAWDQGGDGYTF
CDR3 DNA: TGTGCCTGGGATCAGGGGGGGGATGGCTACACCTTC

J gene: TRBJ2-7
D gene: TRBD2
V gene: TRBV2
clone size: -
CDR3 protein: CASRLAGHYEQYF
CDR3 DNA: TGTGCCAGCAGACTAGCGGGGCACTACGAGCAGTACTTC

J gene: TRBJ1-5
D gene: -
V gene: TRBV7-2
clone size: -
CDR3 protein: CASSSAMVGDQPQHF
CDR3 DNA: TGTGCCAGCAGTTCCGCCATGGTGGGGGATCAGCCCCAGCATTTT

J gene: TRBJ1-1
D gene: TRBD1
V gene: TRBV3-1/TRBV3-2
clone size: -
CDR3 protein: CASSLRTTGTTEAFF
CDR3 DNA: TGTGCCAGCAGCCTCAGAACGACAGGGACCACTGAAGCTTTCTTT

J gene: TRBJ2-2
D gene: TRBD1
V gene: TRBV5-4
clone size: -
CDR3 protein: CASSGTGDTGELFF
CDR3 DNA: TGTGCCAGCAGCGGGACAGGGGACACCGGGGAGCTGTTTTTT

J gene: TRBJ2-7
D gene: -
V gene: TRBV12-3/TRBV12-4
clone size: -
CDR3 protein: CASSLLGIREQYF
CDR3 DNA: TGTGCCAGCAGTTTACTGGGGATCCGCGAGCAGTACTTC

J gene: TRBJ1-1
D gene: -
V gene: TRBV19
clone size: -
CDR3 protein: CASSTTGTPTEAFF
CDR3 DNA: TGTGCCAGTAGTACGACCGGGACACCAACTGAAGCTTTCTTT

J gene: TRBJ1-1
D gene: TRBD1
V gene: TRBV5-5
clone size: -
CDR3 protein: CASSLWGQTGGREAFF
CDR3 DNA: TGTGCCAGCAGCTTGTGGGGCCAAACAGGGGGTAGGGAAGCTTTCTTT

J gene: TRBJ2-2
D gene: -
V gene: TRBV9
clone size: -
CDR3 protein: CASSGGTNTGELFF
CDR3 DNA: TGTGCCAGCAGCGGGGGGACAAACACCGGGGAGCTGTTTTTT

J gene: TRBJ2-3
D gene: -
V gene: TRBV7-8
clone size: -
CDR3 protein: CASSLAGGYSTDTQYF
CDR3 DNA: TGTGCCAGCAGCTTAGCTGGAGGGTACAGCACAGATACGCAGTATTTT

J gene: TRBJ1-1
D gene: -
V gene: TRBV2
clone size: -
CDR3 protein: CASSFDVNTEAFF
CDR3 DNA: TGTGCCAGCAGTTTCGACGTGAACACTGAAGCTTTCTTT

J gene: TRBJ1-1
D gene: -
V gene: TRBV3-1/TRBV3-2
clone size: once
CDR3 protein: CASSQEGTQNTEAFF
CDR3 DNA: TGTGCCAGCAGCCAAGAAGGGACACAGAACACTGAAGCTTTCTTT

J gene: TRBJ2-3
D gene: TRBD2
V gene: TRBV4-1
clone size: -
CDR3 protein: CASSQVAGGPPDTQYF
CDR3 DNA: TGCGCCAGCAGCCAAGTTGCGGGAGGGCCCCCAGATACGCAGTATTTT

J gene: TRBJ1-1
D gene: TRBD1
V gene: TRBV7-2
clone size: -
CDR3 protein: CASSPDRVEAFF
CDR3 DNA: TGTGCCAGCAGCCCGGACAGGGTAGAAGCTTTCTTT

J gene: TRBJ2-2
D gene: -
V gene: TRBV7-9
clone size: -
CDR3 protein: CASSSGNTGELFF
CDR3 DNA: TGTGCCAGCAGTTCAGGGAACACCGGGGAGCTGTTTTTT

J gene: TRBJ2-2
D gene: -
V gene: TRBV10-3
clone size: -
CDR3 protein: CAIFDPGGQDGELFF
CDR3 DNA: TGTGCCATCTTCGACCCAGGAGGGCAGGACGGGGAGCTGTTTTTT

J gene: TRBJ1-1
D gene: -
V gene: TRBV4-2
clone size: -
CDR3 protein: CASSQDQSETEAFF
CDR3 DNA: TGTGCCAGCAGCCAAGATCAATCCGAAACTGAAGCTTTCTTT

J gene: TRBJ1-2
D gene: -
V gene: TRBV2
clone size: -
CDR3 protein: CASSEVPVSNYGYTF
CDR3 DNA: TGTGCCAGCAGTGAGGTCCCAGTCTCCAACTATGGCTACACCTTC

J gene: TRBJ2-1
D gene: -
V gene: TRBV10-3
clone size: -
CDR3 protein: CAINSIVGSYNEQFF
CDR3 DNA: TGTGCCATCAATAGTATTGTTGGCTCCTACAATGAGCAGTTCTTC

J gene: TRBJ2-1
D gene: TRBD2
V gene: TRBV4-1
clone size: few
CDR3 protein: CASSHVRSGGGNEQFF
CDR3 DNA: TGCGCCAGCAGCCACGTTCGGAGCGGGGGGGGCAATGAGCAGTTCTTC